Described below is a single TCR beta chain sequence and its context. The sample, around 10 milliliters of peripheral blood, was drawn from each donor. A J-beta primer mix and a sample-barcoded 5' primer were used in a second PCR of roughly 6 to 11 cycles. From the 5' RACE reads, TCRdb called clonotypes with MiXCR, one entry per CDR3 protein. The repertoire holds some 1,800,000 distinct CDR3 sequences, with approximately 40% as singletons. The data stem from a study of blood T cells in healthy people across ages. V was pared by 6 bases and J by 2 bases, with 18 bases of the junction left unmatched. The CDR3 spans 18 residues. From germline, CDR1 is LGHDT and CDR2 YNNKEL (reference sequence).

Sequenced input: blood. The receptor was isolated from a human donor in good health. The chain combines TRBV3-1 with TRBJ2-7, with 8 positions matching TRBD2. CDR3: CASSLRRRLAGLAYEQYF. The CDR3 region has the DNA TGTGCCAGCAGTTTACGTCGTCGGCTAGCGGGCTTAGCCTACGAGCAGTACTTC.